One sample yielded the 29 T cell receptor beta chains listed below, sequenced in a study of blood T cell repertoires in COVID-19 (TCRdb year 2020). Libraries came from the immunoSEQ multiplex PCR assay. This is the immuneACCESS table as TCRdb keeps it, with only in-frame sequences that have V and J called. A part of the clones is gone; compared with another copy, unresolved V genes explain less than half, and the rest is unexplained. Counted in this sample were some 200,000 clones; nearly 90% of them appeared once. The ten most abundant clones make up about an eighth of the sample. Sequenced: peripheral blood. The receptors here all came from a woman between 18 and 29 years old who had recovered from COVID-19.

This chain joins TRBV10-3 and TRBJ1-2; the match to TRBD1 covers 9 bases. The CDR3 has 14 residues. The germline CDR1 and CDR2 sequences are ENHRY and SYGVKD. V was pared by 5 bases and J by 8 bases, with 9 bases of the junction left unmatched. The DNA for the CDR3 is TGTGCCATCAGTCCCCCTGGGACAGGGAACGGCTACACCTTC. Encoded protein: CAISPPGTGNGYTF.

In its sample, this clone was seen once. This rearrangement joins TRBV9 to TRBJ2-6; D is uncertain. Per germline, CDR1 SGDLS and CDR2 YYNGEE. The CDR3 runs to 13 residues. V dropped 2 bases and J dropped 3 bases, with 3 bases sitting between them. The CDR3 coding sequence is TGTGCCAGCAGCGTTTATGGGGCCAACGTCCTGACTTTC. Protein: CASSVYGANVLTF. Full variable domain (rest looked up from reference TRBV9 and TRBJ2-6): DSGVTQTPKHLITATGQRVTLRCSPRSGDLSVYWYQQSLDQGLQFLIQYYNGEERAKGNILERFSAQQFPDLHSELNLSSLELGDSALYFCASSVYGANVLTFGAGSRLTVL.

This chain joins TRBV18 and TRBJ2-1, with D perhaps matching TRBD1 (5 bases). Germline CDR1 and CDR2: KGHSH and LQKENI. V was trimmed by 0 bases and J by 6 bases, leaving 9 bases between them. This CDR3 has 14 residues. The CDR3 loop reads CASSPPQGFNEQFF. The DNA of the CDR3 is TGTGCCAGCTCACCACCCCAGGGTTTCAATGAGCAGTTCTTC.

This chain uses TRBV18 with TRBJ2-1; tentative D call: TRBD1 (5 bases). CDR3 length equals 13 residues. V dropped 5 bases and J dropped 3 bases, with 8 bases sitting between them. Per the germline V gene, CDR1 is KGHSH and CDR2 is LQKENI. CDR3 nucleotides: TGTGCCAGCTCAGCGACAGTCTACAATGAGCAGTTCTTC. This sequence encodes CASSATVYNEQFF.

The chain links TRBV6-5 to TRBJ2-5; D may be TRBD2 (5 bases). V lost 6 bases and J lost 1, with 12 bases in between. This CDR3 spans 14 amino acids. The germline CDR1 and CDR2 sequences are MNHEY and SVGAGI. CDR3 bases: TGTGCCAGCAGGGAGGACTGGGTCCAAGAGACCCAGTACTTC. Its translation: CASREDWVQETQYF.

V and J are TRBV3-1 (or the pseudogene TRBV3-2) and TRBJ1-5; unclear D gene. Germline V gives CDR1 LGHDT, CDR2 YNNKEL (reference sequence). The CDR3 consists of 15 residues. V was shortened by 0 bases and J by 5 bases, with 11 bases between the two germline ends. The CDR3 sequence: CASSQDAQIYQPQHF. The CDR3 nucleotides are TGTGCCAGCAGCCAAGATGCTCAGATCTATCAGCCCCAGCATTTT.

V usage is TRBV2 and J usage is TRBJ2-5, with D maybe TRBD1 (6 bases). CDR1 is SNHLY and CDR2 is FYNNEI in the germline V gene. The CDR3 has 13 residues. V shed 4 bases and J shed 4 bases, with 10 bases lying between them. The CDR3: CASSGDRLETQYF. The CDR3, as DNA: TGTGCCAGCAGTGGTGACAGGCTAGAGACCCAGTACTTC.

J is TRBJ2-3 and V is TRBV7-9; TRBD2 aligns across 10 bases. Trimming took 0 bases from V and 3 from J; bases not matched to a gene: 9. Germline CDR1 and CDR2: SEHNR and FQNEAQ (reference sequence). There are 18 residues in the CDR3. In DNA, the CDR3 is TGTGCCAGCAGCTTAGCGAGAACTAGCGGGATGGGTACAGATACGCAGTATTTT. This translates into CASSLARTSGMGTDTQYF.

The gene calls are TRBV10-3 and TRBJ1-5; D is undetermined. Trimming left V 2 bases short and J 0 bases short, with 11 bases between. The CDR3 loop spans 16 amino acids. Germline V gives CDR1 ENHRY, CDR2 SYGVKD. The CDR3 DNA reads TGTGCCATCAGTGAGGGGCTACGGGGTAGCAATCAGCCCCAGCATTTT. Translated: CAISEGLRGSNQPQHF.

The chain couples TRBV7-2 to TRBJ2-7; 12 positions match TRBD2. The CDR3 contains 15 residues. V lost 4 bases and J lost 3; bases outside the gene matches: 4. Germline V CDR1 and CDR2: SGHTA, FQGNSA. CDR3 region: CASSSGLAGNYEQYF. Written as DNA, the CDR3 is TGTGCCAGCAGCTCCGGACTAGCGGGGAACTACGAGCAGTACTTC.

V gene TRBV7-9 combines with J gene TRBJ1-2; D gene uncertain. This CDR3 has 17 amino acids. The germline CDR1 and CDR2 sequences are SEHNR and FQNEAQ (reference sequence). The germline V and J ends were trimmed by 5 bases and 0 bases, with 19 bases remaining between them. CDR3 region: CASSPRFGGLTNYGYTF. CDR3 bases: TGTGCCAGCAGCCCTAGATTCGGAGGGTTGACTAACTATGGCTACACCTTC. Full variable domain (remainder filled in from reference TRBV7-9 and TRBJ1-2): DTGVSQNPRHKITKRGQNVTFRCDPISEHNRLYWYRQTLGQGPEFLTYFQNEAQLEKSRLLSDRFSAERPKGSFSTLEIQRTEQGDSAMYLCASSPRFGGLTNYGYTFGSGTRLTVV.

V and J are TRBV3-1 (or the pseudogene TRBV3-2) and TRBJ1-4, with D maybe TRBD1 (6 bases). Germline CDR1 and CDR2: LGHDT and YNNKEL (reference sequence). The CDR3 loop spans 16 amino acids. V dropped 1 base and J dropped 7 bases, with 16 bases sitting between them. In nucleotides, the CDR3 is TGTGCCAGCAGCCAAGGACGGACAGTTGGCAGTGAAAAACTGTTTTTT. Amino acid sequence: CASSQGRTVGSEKLFF.

CDR3 nucleotides: TGTGCCAGCGGAGAAAACGGGACTCCAGACAATGAGCAGTTCTTC. This translates into CASGENGTPDNEQFF. The rearrangement links TRBV11-1 to TRBJ2-1; weak D call: TRBD2 (6 bases). Trimming stripped 8 bases from V and 5 bases from J, with 19 bases between. The CDR3 extends over 15 amino acids. Germline V gives CDR1 SGHAT, CDR2 FQDESV (reference sequence).

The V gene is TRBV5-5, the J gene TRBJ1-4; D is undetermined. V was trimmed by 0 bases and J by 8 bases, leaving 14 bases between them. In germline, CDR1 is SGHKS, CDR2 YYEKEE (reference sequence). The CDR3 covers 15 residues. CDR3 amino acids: CASSLARGAEEKLFF. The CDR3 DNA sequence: TGTGCCAGCAGCTTGGCCCGGGGAGCTGAGGAAAAACTGTTTTTT.

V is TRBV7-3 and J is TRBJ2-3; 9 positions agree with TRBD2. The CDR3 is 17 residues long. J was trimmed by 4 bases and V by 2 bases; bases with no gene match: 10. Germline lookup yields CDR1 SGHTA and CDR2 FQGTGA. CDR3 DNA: TGTGCCAGCAGCTTACGTCGTAGCGGGAGTTTCTCAGATACGCAGTATTTT. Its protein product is CASSLRRSGSFSDTQYF.

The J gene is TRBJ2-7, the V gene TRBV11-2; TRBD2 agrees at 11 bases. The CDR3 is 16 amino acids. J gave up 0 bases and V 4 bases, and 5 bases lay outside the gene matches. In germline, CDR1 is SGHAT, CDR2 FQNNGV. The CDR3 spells CASSWGLAELSYEQYF. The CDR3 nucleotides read TGTGCCAGCAGCTGGGGACTAGCGGAGCTCTCCTACGAGCAGTACTTC. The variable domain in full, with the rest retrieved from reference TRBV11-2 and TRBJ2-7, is EAGVAQSPRYKIIEKRQSVAFWCNPISGHATLYWYQQILGQGPKLLIQFQNNGVVDDSQLPKDRFSAERLKGVDSTLKIQPAKLEDSAVYLCASSWGLAELSYEQYFGPGTRLTVT.

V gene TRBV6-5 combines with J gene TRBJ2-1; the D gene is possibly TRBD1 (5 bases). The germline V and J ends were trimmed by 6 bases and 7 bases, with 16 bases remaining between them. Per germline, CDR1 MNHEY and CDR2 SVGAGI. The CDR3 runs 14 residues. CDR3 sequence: CASSRTPPRNEQFF. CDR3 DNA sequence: TGTGCCAGCAGCCGGACACCCCCGAGGAATGAGCAGTTCTTC.

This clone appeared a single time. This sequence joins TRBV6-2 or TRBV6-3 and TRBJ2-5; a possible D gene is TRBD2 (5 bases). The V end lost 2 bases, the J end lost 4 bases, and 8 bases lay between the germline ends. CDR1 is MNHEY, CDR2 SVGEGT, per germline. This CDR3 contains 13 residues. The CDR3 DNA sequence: TGTGCCAGCAGTTACCCGGGAACAGAGACCCAGTACTTC. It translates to CASSYPGTETQYF.

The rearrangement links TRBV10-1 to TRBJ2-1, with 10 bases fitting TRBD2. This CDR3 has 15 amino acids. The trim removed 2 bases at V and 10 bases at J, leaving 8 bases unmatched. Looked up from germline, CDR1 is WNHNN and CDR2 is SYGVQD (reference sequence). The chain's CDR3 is CASSEGTSDLQEQFF. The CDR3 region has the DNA TGCGCCAGCAGTGAGGGGACTAGCGACCTCCAGGAGCAGTTCTTC.

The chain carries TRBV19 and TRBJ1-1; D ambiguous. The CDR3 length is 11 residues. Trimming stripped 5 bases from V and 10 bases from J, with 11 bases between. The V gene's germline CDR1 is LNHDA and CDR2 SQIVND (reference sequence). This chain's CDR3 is CASSVASRAFF. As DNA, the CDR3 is TGTGCCAGTAGTGTGGCCAGTCGAGCTTTCTTT.

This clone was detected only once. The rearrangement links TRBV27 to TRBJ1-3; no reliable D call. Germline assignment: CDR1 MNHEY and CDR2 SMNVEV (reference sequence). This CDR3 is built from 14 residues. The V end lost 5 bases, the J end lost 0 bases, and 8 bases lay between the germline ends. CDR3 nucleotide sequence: TGTGCCAGCAGTCCCCTAGTCTCTGGAAACACCATATATTTT. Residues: CASSPLVSGNTIYF.

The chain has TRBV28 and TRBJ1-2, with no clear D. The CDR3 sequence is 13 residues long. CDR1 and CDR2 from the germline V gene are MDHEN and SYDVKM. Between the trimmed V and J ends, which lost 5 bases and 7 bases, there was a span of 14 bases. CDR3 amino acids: CASSQSRVGGYTF. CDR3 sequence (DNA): TGTGCCAGCAGTCAGAGCCGGGTGGGTGGCTACACCTTC.

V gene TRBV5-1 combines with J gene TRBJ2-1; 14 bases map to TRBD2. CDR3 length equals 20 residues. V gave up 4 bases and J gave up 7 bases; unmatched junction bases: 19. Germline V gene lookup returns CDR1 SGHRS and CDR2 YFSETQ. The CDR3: CASSTPPGLAGVMSKNEQFF. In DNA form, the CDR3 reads TGCGCCAGCAGCACACCCCCGGGACTAGCGGGAGTAATGTCTAAGAATGAGCAGTTCTTC.

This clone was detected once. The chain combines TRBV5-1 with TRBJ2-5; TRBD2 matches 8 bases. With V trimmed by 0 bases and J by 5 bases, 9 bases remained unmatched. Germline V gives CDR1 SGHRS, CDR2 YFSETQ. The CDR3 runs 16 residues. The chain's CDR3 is CASSLGGAGVGETQYF. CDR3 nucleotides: TGCGCCAGCAGCTTGGGCGGAGCGGGAGTAGGGGAGACCCAGTACTTC. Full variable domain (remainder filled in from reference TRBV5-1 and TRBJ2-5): KAGVTQTPRYLIKTRGQQVTLSCSPISGHRSVSWYQQTPGQGLQFLFEYFSETQRNKGNFPGRFSGRQFSNSRSEMNVSTLELGDSALYLCASSLGGAGVGETQYFGPGTRLLVL.

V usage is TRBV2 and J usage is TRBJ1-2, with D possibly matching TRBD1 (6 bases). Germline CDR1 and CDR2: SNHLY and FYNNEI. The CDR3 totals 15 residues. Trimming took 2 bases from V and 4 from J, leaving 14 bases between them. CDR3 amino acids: CASSETSGDLYGYTF. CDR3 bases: TGTGCCAGCAGTGAAACCTCAGGGGACCTCTATGGCTACACCTTC.

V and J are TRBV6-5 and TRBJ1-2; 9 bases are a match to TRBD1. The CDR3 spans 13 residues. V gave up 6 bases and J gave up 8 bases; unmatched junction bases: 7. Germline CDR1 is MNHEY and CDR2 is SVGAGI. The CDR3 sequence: CASRITGGWGYTF. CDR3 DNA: TGTGCCAGCAGAATTACAGGGGGCTGGGGCTACACCTTC.

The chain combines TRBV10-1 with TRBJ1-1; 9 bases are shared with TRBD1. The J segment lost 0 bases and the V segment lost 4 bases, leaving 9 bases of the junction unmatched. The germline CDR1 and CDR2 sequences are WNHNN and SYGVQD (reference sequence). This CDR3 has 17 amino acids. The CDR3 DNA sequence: TGCGCCAGCAGTGCTACCGCACAGGGGGCCTTGAACACTGAAGCTTTCTTT. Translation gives CASSATAQGALNTEAFF.

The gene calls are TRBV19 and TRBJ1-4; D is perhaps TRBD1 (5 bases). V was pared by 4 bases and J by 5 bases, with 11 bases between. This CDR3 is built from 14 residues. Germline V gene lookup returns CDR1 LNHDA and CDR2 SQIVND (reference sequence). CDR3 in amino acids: CASSSRGGNEKLFF. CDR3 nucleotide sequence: TGTGCCAGTAGTAGCCGGGGGGGGAATGAAAAACTGTTTTTT.

As DNA, the CDR3 is TGTGCCAGCAGCTTAGTGGCAGGTCGGGGCTCTGGGGCCAACGTCCTGACTTTC. Residues: CASSLVAGRGSGANVLTF. The J gene is TRBJ2-6, the V gene TRBV13, with TRBD2 as a possible D gene (5 bases). The CDR3 consists of 18 residues. In germline, CDR1 is PRHDT, CDR2 FYEKMQ (reference sequence). V dropped 1 base and J dropped 0 bases, with 13 bases sitting between them.